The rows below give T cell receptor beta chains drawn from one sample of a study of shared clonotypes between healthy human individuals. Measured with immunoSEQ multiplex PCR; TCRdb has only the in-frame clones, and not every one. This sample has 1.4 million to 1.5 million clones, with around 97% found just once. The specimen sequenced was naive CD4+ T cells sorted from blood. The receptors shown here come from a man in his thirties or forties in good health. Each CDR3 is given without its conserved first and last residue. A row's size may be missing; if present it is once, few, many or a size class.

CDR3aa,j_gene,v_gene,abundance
ASSPGQYQETQY,TRBJ2-5,TRBV7-9,.
AIRTVANEQF,TRBJ2-1,TRBV10-3,.
ASSSTRGNTIY,TRBJ1-3,TRBV28,.
ASSKAGARSGANVLT,TRBJ2-6,TRBV13,.
ASSPPRGQNTEAF,TRBJ1-1,TRBV18,once
ASSQKEARETQY,TRBJ2-5,TRBV5-4,.
ASSLSRRSQTTGELF,TRBJ2-2,TRBV7-2,.
ASRGGQGRTEAF,TRBJ1-1,TRBV19,.
ASSPPEGYGYT,TRBJ1-2,TRBV7-9,.
ASRRRWTENTEAF,TRBJ1-1,TRBV28,.
SVMGDNTYNEQF,TRBJ2-1,TRBV29-1,.